This T cell receptor (beta chain) was sequenced in a study of T cell responses to AZD1222 COVID-19 vaccine. This CDR3 contains 13 residues. The germline V gene has CDR1 MNHNS and CDR2 SASEGT. V was pared by 1 base and J by 7 bases, with 10 bases between. With regard to this clone: The antigen remains undetermined.

Study observations and caveats: Among the donors, most were white British and more were female, and clonal diversity was possibly underestimated. Repertoire samples came only from after the peak T cell response.

TCRdb's table, derived via immunoSEQ multiplex PCR, lists solely in-frame clones and lacks some. This table holds 70,000 or so clones, about 80% found once. This clonotype originated in an adult in good health. Material: peripheral blood, obtained on day 0 of AZD1222 vaccination. The genes are TRBV6-1 and TRBJ1-2; D call uncertain. The CDR3 loop reads CASSEGAGGGYTF. CDR3 nucleotide sequence: TGTGCCAGCAGTGAAGGGGCAGGCGGTGGCTACACCTTC.